These 18 T cell receptor beta chains share one sample of origin, sequenced in a study of immune evolution from preneoplasia to lung adenocarcinoma (dated by TCRdb to about 2021). The method was the immunoSEQ multiplex PCR assay. Imported from immuneACCESS, the table was reduced by TCRdb to in-frame sequences with V and J called. These copies leave out some clones; in studies compared against another copy, an unresolved V gene accounts for under half, and the cause of the remainder is not known. For this sample there are approximately 7,200 clones; 77% appear just once. Of the sample, approximately 7% falls within the top ten clones. Sample: FFPE lung adenocarcinoma in situ tissue. The cell subset or site label on this specimen signifies: preinvasive adenocarcinoma in situ (AIS). These TCRs come from a person between 55 and 80 years old with lung adenocarcinoma.

The chain joins TRBV19 to TRBJ2-3; D may match TRBD1 or TRBD2 (5 bases each). From germline, CDR1 is LNHDA and CDR2 SQIVND (reference sequence). The CDR3 contains 16 residues. V lost 7 bases to trimming and J lost 0 bases, with 17 bases between them. CDR3 bases: TGTGCCAGTACCCCGGGGCCTTCGAGAAGCACAGATACGCAGTATTTT. This sequence encodes CASTPGPSRSTDTQYF.

V and J are TRBV27 and TRBJ2-7, with 12 bases identical to TRBD1. Unmatched junction bases numbered 11, after V lost 2 bases and J lost 9 bases. CDR1 and CDR2 (germline): MNHEY, SMNVEV (reference sequence). The CDR3 consists of 16 residues. CDR3 loop: CASSLSGDRGREGQYF. In DNA, the CDR3 is TGTGCCAGCAGTTTAAGCGGGGACAGGGGGCGCGAAGGGCAGTACTTC.

This rearrangement joins TRBV19 to TRBJ1-1; D not certain. The ends were cut back, 5 bases at V and 1 base at J, with 11 bases in the middle. The germline V gene encodes CDR1 LNHDA and CDR2 SQIVND (reference sequence). The CDR3 consists of 14 residues. CDR3 sequence reads: CASSGGRKNTEAFF. The DNA for the CDR3 is TGTGCCAGTAGTGGCGGACGGAAGAACACTGAAGCTTTCTTT.

By its share, this clone is large. The J gene is TRBJ2-7, the V gene TRBV7-9; D not certain. Per the germline V gene, CDR1 is SEHNR and CDR2 is FQNEAQ (reference sequence). The CDR3 has 15 residues. Between the trimmed V and J ends, which lost 4 bases and 1 base, there was a span of 14 bases. CDR3 sequence: CASSSTDGRSYEQYF. CDR3 DNA: TGTGCCAGCAGCTCGACGGACGGGCGATCCTACGAGCAGTACTTC.

The gene calls are TRBV9 and TRBJ2-5; D remains ambiguous. Trimming took 0 bases from V and 5 from J, leaving 11 bases between them. This CDR3 is 14 amino acids long. CDR1 is SGDLS and CDR2 is YYNGEE in the germline V gene. In DNA form, the CDR3 reads TGTGCCAGCAGCGTAGGTCAGACCAGGGAGACCCAGTACTTC. The encoded protein is CASSVGQTRETQYF.

This rearrangement joins TRBV11-2 to TRBJ2-4, with 9 positions matching TRBD1. J lost 6 bases, V lost 4 bases, and 13 bases had no gene match. The CDR3 contains 17 residues. The germline CDR1 and CDR2 sequences are SGHAT and FQNNGV. The CDR3 nucleotides are TGTGCCAGCAGCTCCTCGGGGACAGGGACCGGATTAAACATTCAGTACTTC. Its translation is CASSSSGTGTGLNIQYF.

The rearrangement links TRBV2 to TRBJ2-1, with D possibly matching TRBD1 (5 bases). Germline V lookup: CDR1 SNHLY, CDR2 FYNNEI. V was shortened by 5 bases and J by 7 bases, with 12 bases between the two germline ends. The CDR3 length is 13 residues. CDR3 region: CASSQGSLNEQFF. The CDR3 region has the DNA TGTGCCAGCAGTCAGGGCAGCCTAAATGAGCAGTTCTTC.

V usage is TRBV19 and J usage is TRBJ1-5; D gene uncertain. Germline loops: CDR1 LNHDA, CDR2 SQIVND (reference sequence). This CDR3 spans 15 amino acids. V lost 1 base to trimming and J lost 6 bases, with 13 bases between them. The CDR3 protein is CASSIGQDGRQPQHF. In DNA form, the CDR3 reads TGTGCCAGTAGTATAGGGCAGGATGGACGTCAGCCCCAGCATTTT.

The chain recombines TRBV2 with TRBJ1-1, with D unclear. Germline lookup yields CDR1 SNHLY and CDR2 FYNNEI. V gave up 3 bases and J gave up 1 base, with 3 bases separating them. The CDR3 is made up of 12 amino acids. CDR3 sequence (DNA): TGTGCCAGCAGTGAGGGGAACACTGAAGCTTTCTTT. This codes for CASSEGNTEAFF.

The chain recombines TRBV15 with TRBJ2-1, with TRBD1 matching 7 bases. The J segment lost 3 bases and the V segment lost 6 bases, leaving 5 bases of the junction unmatched. CDR3 length equals 14 residues. Germline assignment: CDR1 LNHNV and CDR2 YYDKDF (reference sequence). The CDR3 nucleotides are TGTGCCACCAGGGAACAGGGGAACTACAATGAGCAGTTCTTC. It is translated as CATREQGNYNEQFF.

The chain uses TRBV7-6 and TRBJ1-2; D is perhaps TRBD1 (5 bases). CDR3 length equals 13 residues. Germline assignment: CDR1 SGHVS and CDR2 FNYEAQ. V gave up 5 bases and J gave up 5 bases, with 12 bases separating them. The CDR3 reads CASSPLEGYGYTF. For the CDR3, the DNA is TGTGCCAGCAGCCCTTTGGAGGGGTATGGCTACACCTTC.

J is TRBJ2-1 and V is TRBV5-1; 7 bases fit TRBD2. The germline V gene encodes CDR1 SGHRS and CDR2 YFSETQ. CDR3 length equals 16 residues. V lost 7 bases to trimming and J lost 1 base; unmatched junction nucleotides: 11. The CDR3 DNA reads TGCGCCAGCGTAGTCACCGCGGGACTATCCTACAATGAGCAGTTCTTC. Protein: CASVVTAGLSYNEQFF. Together with reference TRBV5-1 and TRBJ2-1, the CDR3 gives the full variable domain: KAGVTQTPRYLIKTRGQQVTLSCSPISGHRSVSWYQQTPGQGLQFLFEYFSETQRNKGNFPGRFSGRQFSNSRSEMNVSTLELGDSALYLCASVVTAGLSYNEQFFGPGTRLTVL.

This clone was picked up one time. This chain joins TRBV9 and TRBJ1-5; D not certain. CDR1 and CDR2 (germline): SGDLS, YYNGEE. Trimming removed 0 bases from V and 0 bases from J, with 7 bases in between. There are 15 residues in the CDR3. CDR3 in DNA: TGTGCCAGCAGCGTAGGGCCGATTAGCAATCAGCCCCAGCATTTT. Translating it yields CASSVGPISNQPQHF. The complete variable domain, with remaining parts taken from reference TRBV9 and TRBJ1-5, reads DSGVTQTPKHLITATGQRVTLRCSPRSGDLSVYWYQQSLDQGLQFLIQYYNGEERAKGNILERFSAQQFPDLHSELNLSSLELGDSALYFCASSVGPISNQPQHFGDGTRLSIL.

Relative to its sample, this clone is large. The chain has TRBV18 and TRBJ1-2, with 8 bases aligning to TRBD1. Germline V gene sequence: CDR1 KGHSH, CDR2 LQKENI. The CDR3 has 16 amino acids. With 2 bases clipped from V and 4 bases from J, the junction kept 9 bases outside the gene matches. The DNA of the CDR3 is TGTGCCAGCTCACCAACTACGAGGACAGGGTCCTATGGCTACACCTTC. Residues: CASSPTTRTGSYGYTF.

The chain employs TRBV6-5 and TRBJ1-2, with TRBD1 as a possible D gene (6 bases). Looked up from germline, CDR1 is MNHEY and CDR2 is SVGAGI. The CDR3 has 15 amino acids. Trimming cost V 0 bases and J 0 bases, with 8 bases left between them. CDR3: CASSYSRGANYGYTF. The CDR3, as DNA: TGTGCCAGCAGTTACTCCAGGGGCGCTAACTATGGCTACACCTTC.

This clone has only a few counts. The CDR3 sequence: CSVEDLPNTEAFF. CDR3 bases: TGCAGCGTTGAAGATCTCCCGAACACTGAAGCTTTCTTT. This sequence joins TRBV29-1 and TRBJ1-1; D not certain. CDR1 is SQVTM, CDR2 ANQGSEA, per germline. V was pared by 0 bases and J by 1 base, with 6 bases between. The CDR3 contains 13 residues.

The chain combines TRBV21-1 with TRBJ1-5; the table's D call, TRBD1, was not checked against the DNA. TRBV21-1 is deemed a pseudogene. This CDR3 spans 18 amino acids. CDR3 loop: CASSKALVQGWGNQPQHF. The CDR3 nucleotides are TGTGCCAGCAGCAAAGCACTCGTGCAGGGGTGGGGCAATCAGCCCCAGCATTTT.

The chain couples TRBV28 to TRBJ1-5; no clear D. The CDR3 length is 12 residues. With 6 bases removed from V and 7 bases from J, the gap between germline ends came to 10 bases. Germline V gene sequence: CDR1 MDHEN, CDR2 SYDVKM. The CDR3 DNA reads TGTGCCAGCAGCAGCGGGAGCCAGCCCCAGCATTTT. It codes for CASSSGSQPQHF.